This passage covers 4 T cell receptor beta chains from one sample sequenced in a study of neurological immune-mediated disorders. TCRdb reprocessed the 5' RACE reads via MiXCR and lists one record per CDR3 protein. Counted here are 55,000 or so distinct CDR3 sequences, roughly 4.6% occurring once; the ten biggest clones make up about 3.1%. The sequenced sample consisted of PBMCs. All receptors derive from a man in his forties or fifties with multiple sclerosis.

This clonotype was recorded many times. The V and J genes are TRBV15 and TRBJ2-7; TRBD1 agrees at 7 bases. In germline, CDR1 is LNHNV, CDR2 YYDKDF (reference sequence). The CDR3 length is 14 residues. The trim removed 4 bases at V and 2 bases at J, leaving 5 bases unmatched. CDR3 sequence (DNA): TGTGCCACCAGCAAAGACAGGGAAACCTACGAGCAGTACTTC. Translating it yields CATSKDRETYEQYF. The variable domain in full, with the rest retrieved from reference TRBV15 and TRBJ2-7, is DAMVIQNPRYQVTQFGKPVTLSCSQTLNHNVMYWYQQKSSQAPKLLFHYYDKDFNNEADTPDNFQSRRPNTSFCFLDIRSPGLGDTAMYLCATSKDRETYEQYFGPGTRLTVT.

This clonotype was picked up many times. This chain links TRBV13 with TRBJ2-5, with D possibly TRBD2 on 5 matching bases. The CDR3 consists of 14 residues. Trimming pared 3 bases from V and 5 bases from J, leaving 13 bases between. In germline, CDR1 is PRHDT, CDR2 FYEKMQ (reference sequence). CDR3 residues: CASSLRAPRETQYF. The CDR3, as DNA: TGTGCCAGCAGCTTGAGGGCCCCCCGGGAGACCCAGTACTTC.

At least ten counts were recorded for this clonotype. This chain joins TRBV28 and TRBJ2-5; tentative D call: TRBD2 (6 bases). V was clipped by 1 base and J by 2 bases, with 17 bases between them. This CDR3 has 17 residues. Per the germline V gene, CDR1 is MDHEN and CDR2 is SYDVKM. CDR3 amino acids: CASSLSVSGSGQETQYF. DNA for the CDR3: TGTGCCAGCAGTTTATCGGTATCCGGGAGTGGGCAAGAGACCCAGTACTTC.

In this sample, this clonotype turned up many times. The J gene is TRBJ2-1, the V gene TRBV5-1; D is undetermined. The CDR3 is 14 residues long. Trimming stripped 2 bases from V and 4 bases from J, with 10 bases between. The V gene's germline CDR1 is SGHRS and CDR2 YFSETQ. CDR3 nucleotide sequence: TGCGCCAGCAGCTTACAATTCCCTTACAATGAGCAGTTCTTC. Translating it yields CASSLQFPYNEQFF. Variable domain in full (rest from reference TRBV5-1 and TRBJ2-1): KAGVTQTPRYLIKTRGQQVTLSCSPISGHRSVSWYQQTPGQGLQFLFEYFSETQRNKGNFPGRFSGRQFSNSRSEMNVSTLELGDSALYLCASSLQFPYNEQFFGPGTRLTVL.